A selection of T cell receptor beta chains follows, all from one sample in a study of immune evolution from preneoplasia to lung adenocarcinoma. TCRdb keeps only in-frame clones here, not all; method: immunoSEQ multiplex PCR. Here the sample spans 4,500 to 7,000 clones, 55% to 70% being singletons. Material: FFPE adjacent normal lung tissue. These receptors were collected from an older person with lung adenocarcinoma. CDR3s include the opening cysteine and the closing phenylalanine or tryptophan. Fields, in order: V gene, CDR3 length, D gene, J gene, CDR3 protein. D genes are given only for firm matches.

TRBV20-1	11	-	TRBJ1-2	CSASRAGGYTF
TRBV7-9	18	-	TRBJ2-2	CASSLRRGGFSDTGELFF
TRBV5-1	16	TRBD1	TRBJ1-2	CASSVYHGQVGYGYTF
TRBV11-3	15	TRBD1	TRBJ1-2	CASSLPGTGDNGYTF
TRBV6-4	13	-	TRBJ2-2	CASSETNTGELFF
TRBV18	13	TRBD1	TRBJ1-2	CASSQGQTDGYTF
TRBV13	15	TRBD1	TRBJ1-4	CASRETGGAREKLFF
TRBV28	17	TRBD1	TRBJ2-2	CASLGWTGGFVTGELFF
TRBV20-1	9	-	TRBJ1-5	CSEDQPQHF
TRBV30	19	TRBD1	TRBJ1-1	CAWFYRDRDGKTENTEAFF
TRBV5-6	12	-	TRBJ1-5	CASRGWNQPQHF
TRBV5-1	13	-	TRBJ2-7	CASSDGGTYEQYF
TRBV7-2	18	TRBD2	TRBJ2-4	CASSQGRREGDVKNIQYF
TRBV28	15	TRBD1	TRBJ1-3	CASTSGTGVGNTIYF
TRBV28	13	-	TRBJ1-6	CASRVRGGSPLHF
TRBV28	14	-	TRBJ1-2	CASSLGTGIYGYTF
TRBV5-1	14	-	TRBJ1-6	CASSADLYNSPLHF
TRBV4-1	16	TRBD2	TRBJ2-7	CASSQGSGGKPYEQYF
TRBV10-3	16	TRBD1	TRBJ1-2	CAISESSTGGEHGYTF
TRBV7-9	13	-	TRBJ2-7	CASSLGQYYEQYF
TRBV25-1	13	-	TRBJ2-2	CASSESNGGELFF
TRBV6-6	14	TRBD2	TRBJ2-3	CASSYWRGGDTQYF
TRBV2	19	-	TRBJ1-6	CAGGHTEHKMFSYNSPLHF